The T cell receptor beta chain under discussion was sequenced for a study of identical twins. Findings and limits, study-wide: Cross-sectional statistics, not tracking of the same donors, supported the conclusions. Models predicted too little out-of-frame TCR alpha sharing in monozygotic twins.

TCRdb independently ran MiXCR on the 5' RACE reads; one entry per CDR3 protein. The data contain about 480,000 distinct CDR3 sequences, approximately 15% of them singletons. Healthy Caucasians were all of the donors. This clonotype appeared a few times. What it binds is unknown. After removal of 3 bases from V and 3 bases from J, the junction contained 4 bases not matched to a gene. The germline V gene encodes CDR1 KGHDR and CDR2 SFDVKD. There are 16 residues in the CDR3. These data also featured in a second study, about yellow fever vaccine responses in identical twins. That report notes: As reported, the vaccine T cell response of twins seemed partly convergent and partly personalized.

Sample: CD4+ T cells sorted from blood. This chain links TRBV24-1 with TRBJ2-5, with 12 positions matching TRBD1. The TCR comes from a woman between 18 and 29 years old in good health. The CDR3 loop reads CATSDPGTGGKETQYF. The CDR3 DNA sequence: TGTGCCACCAGTGATCCGGGGACAGGGGGCAAAGAGACCCAGTACTTC.